These 17 T cell receptor beta chains came from one sample sequenced in a study of blood T cell repertoires in COVID-19 (TCRdb year 2020). The library was made by the immunoSEQ multiplex PCR assay. Entries here come from immuneACCESS through TCRdb and include only in-frame sequences with V and J called. Some clones fail to appear in such tables; in the studies checked, an unresolved V gene covers under half of the shortfall, and the cause of the remainder is unknown. The sample table contains tens of thousands of clones; only one count was recorded for 90% of them. The ten largest make up 5.3% of the sample. Material: peripheral blood. These TCRs come from a man over 45 with acute or convalescent COVID-19.

This clone has just one count. The chain carries TRBV19 and TRBJ2-3; D perhaps matches TRBD2 (6 bases). Trimming removed 2 bases at V and 3 bases at J, with 18 bases between. Germline V CDR1 and CDR2: LNHDA, SQIVND (reference sequence). The CDR3 sequence is 17 residues long. The CDR3 loop reads CASSISRREDWTDTQYF. The CDR3 DNA reads as TGTGCCAGTAGTATATCTCGGAGGGAGGACTGGACAGATACGCAGTATTTT.

The DNA for the CDR3 is TGTGCCAGCAGCTGGGTGGGACTAGGTAATGAGCAGTTCTTC. Translating it yields CASSWVGLGNEQFF. J is TRBJ2-1 and V is TRBV11-3, with TRBD2 identical over 8 bases. The CDR3 loop spans 14 amino acids. Trimming cost V 4 bases and J 7 bases; bases outside gene matches: 6. The germline V gene encodes CDR1 SGHNT and CDR2 YENEEA.

The CDR3 DNA reads as TGTGCCAGTAGTATGTCGCAGGGGGCCAATGAGCAGTTCTTC. Protein product: CASSMSQGANEQFF. The chain joins TRBV19 to TRBJ2-1, with TRBD1 identical over 8 bases. CDR1 is LNHDA, CDR2 SQIVND, per germline (reference sequence). With V trimmed by 3 bases and J by 6 bases, 4 bases remained unmatched. The CDR3 totals 14 residues.

CDR3 sequence: CASRLIDNYGYTF. CDR3 nucleotides: TGCGCCAGCAGGTTGATAGATAACTATGGCTACACCTTC. The rearrangement uses TRBV5-1 and TRBJ1-2; no clear D gene. Trimming stripped 5 bases from V and 1 base from J, with 9 bases between. Germline V gene data show CDR1 as SGHRS and CDR2 as YFSETQ. The CDR3 length is 13 residues.

J is TRBJ2-5 and V is TRBV7-7; 8 nucleotides match TRBD1. The CDR3 spans 14 residues. After removal of 5 bases from V and 5 bases from J, the junction contained 7 bases not matched to a gene. Germline V gene lookup returns CDR1 SSHAT and CDR2 FNYEAQ (reference sequence). The CDR3 loop reads CASSASDRAETQYF. DNA of the CDR3: TGTGCCAGCAGCGCCTCGGACAGGGCCGAGACCCAGTACTTC.

This clone was counted a few times. The gene calls are TRBV4-1 and TRBJ2-2; 10 bases map to TRBD1. This CDR3 comprises 17 residues. V lost 2 bases, J lost 8 bases, and 11 bases stayed unmatched. Germline V gives CDR1 MGHRA, CDR2 YSYEKL. The CDR3 sequence is CASSQPVGQGGRGELFF. CDR3 DNA sequence: TGCGCCAGCAGCCAACCCGTTGGACAGGGGGGTAGGGGGGAGCTGTTTTTT.

The chain couples TRBV30 to TRBJ2-3; D possibly corresponds to TRBD1 (6 bases). CDR3 size: 15 residues. V was trimmed by 3 bases and J by 0 bases, leaving 13 bases between them. Germline CDR1 and CDR2: GTSNPN and SVGIG (reference sequence). Written as DNA, the CDR3 is TGTGCCTGGAGCGATACAGGGTCTAGCACAGATACGCAGTATTTT. Translated: CAWSDTGSSTDTQYF.

This clone has only a few counts. The V and J genes are TRBV5-6 and TRBJ2-5; 8 bases fit TRBD2. CDR1 and CDR2 (germline): SGHDT, YYEEEE. The CDR3 totals 14 residues. The ends lost 5 bases at V and 5 bases at J; junction bases unmatched: 8. CDR3 coding DNA: TGTGCCAGCAGTTGGCGGGAGGCATCGGAGACCCAGTACTTC. Its protein is CASSWREASETQYF. The full variable domain, in which reference TRBV5-6 and TRBJ2-5 provide the parts outside the CDR3, is DAGVTQSPTHLIKTRGQQVTLRCSPKSGHDTVSWYQQALGQGPQFIFQYYEEEERQRGNFPDRFSGHQFPNYSSELNVNALLLGDSALYLCASSWREASETQYFGPGTRLLVL.

The V and J genes are TRBV10-3 and TRBJ2-7; 9 bases match TRBD1. J gave up 2 bases and V 10 bases, and 6 bases lay outside the gene matches. The CDR3 is made up of 13 amino acids. Germline CDR1 is ENHRY and CDR2 is SYGVKD. CDR3 in amino acids: CATGQGTTYEQYF. For the CDR3, the DNA is TGTGCCACCGGACAGGGGACTACCTACGAGCAGTACTTC.

This rearrangement joins TRBV5-1 to TRBJ2-7, with TRBD2 identical over 8 bases. This CDR3 spans 15 amino acids. Germline-derived CDR1 and CDR2 are SGHRS and YFSETQ. With 4 bases clipped from V and 3 bases from J, the junction kept 9 bases outside the gene matches. The CDR3 coding sequence is TGCGCCAGCAGCCTGGATGGGACTAGTAACTACGAGCAGTACTTC. This encodes CASSLDGTSNYEQYF. Full variable domain (outside the CDR3, taken from reference TRBV5-1 and TRBJ2-7): KAGVTQTPRYLIKTRGQQVTLSCSPISGHRSVSWYQQTPGQGLQFLFEYFSETQRNKGNFPGRFSGRQFSNSRSEMNVSTLELGDSALYLCASSLDGTSNYEQYFGPGTRLTVT.

The rearrangement uses TRBV7-9 and TRBJ2-2; D possibly corresponds to TRBD1 (6 bases). CDR3 size: 15 residues. Trimming stripped 4 bases from V and 7 bases from J, with 16 bases between. Germline CDR1 reads SEHNR; CDR2 reads FQNEAQ (reference sequence). CDR3 residues: CASSSHRVSDGELFF. The CDR3 region has the DNA TGTGCCAGCAGCTCCCACAGGGTTTCGGACGGGGAGCTGTTTTTT.

This rearrangement joins TRBV9 to TRBJ1-3, with D unclear. The germline CDR1 and CDR2 sequences are SGDLS and YYNGEE. The CDR3 spans 15 residues. Trimming took 2 bases from V and 4 from J, leaving 13 bases between them. CDR3 amino acids: CASSVQSGAGNTIYF. In DNA, the CDR3 is TGTGCCAGCAGCGTCCAATCAGGTGCAGGAAACACCATATATTTT.

This chain connects TRBV7-6 to TRBJ1-2, with D tentatively TRBD1 (5 bases). The germline V and J ends were trimmed by 0 bases and 8 bases, with 13 bases remaining between them. The V gene's germline CDR1 is SGHVS and CDR2 FNYEAQ. CDR3 length: 14 amino acids. The CDR3 sequence is CASSLAPGQIGYTF. CDR3 nucleotide sequence: TGTGCCAGCAGCTTAGCGCCAGGGCAGATCGGCTACACCTTC.

Points on this clone: Compared with germline, one end of the junction differs, possibly owing to a read error. V gene TRBV19 combines with J gene TRBJ1-5, with 8 nucleotides matching TRBD1. The length of the CDR3 is 14 residues. The germline CDR1 and CDR2 sequences are LNHDA and SQIVND (reference sequence). The CDR3 is CASSVDRGPGPQHF. The DNA for the CDR3 is TGTGCCAGTAGTGTAGACAGGGGCCCAGGCCCCCAGCATTTT.

The gene calls are TRBV9 and TRBJ2-2, with 8 bases lining up with TRBD2. The V gene's germline CDR1 is SGDLS and CDR2 YYNGEE. This CDR3 contains 15 residues. The trim removed 5 bases at V and 5 bases at J, leaving 8 bases unmatched. The CDR3 coding sequence is TGTGCCAGCAGACCGGGACTAGAGAGAACCGGGGAGCTGTTTTTT. The encoded protein is CASRPGLERTGELFF.

CDR3 nucleotide sequence: TGTGCCAGCAGCGGAGGGACTAGCGGGCAGAGCACCGGGGAGCTGTTTTTT. Its protein is CASSGGTSGQSTGELFF. The gene calls are TRBV9 and TRBJ2-2, with TRBD2 matching 12 bases. The trim removed 3 bases at V and 4 bases at J, leaving 7 bases unmatched. From germline, CDR1 is SGDLS and CDR2 YYNGEE. The CDR3 has 17 residues. The complete variable domain, with remaining parts taken from reference TRBV9 and TRBJ2-2, reads DSGVTQTPKHLITATGQRVTLRCSPRSGDLSVYWYQQSLDQGLQFLIQYYNGEERAKGNILERFSAQQFPDLHSELNLSSLELGDSALYFCASSGGTSGQSTGELFFGEGSRLTVL.

This chain joins TRBV7-9 and TRBJ1-3; 7 positions agree with TRBD1. From germline, CDR1 is SEHNR and CDR2 FQNEAQ (reference sequence). CDR3 length: 15 amino acids. The trim removed 3 bases at V and 8 bases at J, leaving 10 bases unmatched. CDR3 coding DNA: TGTGCCAGCAGCTTTGGACAGGTCTCTAGGGACACCATATATTTT. Protein sequence: CASSFGQVSRDTIYF.